This T cell receptor (beta chain) was sequenced during a study of early T cells in non-severe SARS-CoV-2 infection. Trimming pared 6 bases from V and 7 bases from J, leaving 15 bases between. The CDR3 is 14 amino acids. This clonotype was counted at least ten times. TCRdb independently ran MiXCR on the 5' RACE reads; one entry per CDR3 protein. The sample holds about 30,000 distinct CDR3 sequences, about 5.8% seen once. This chain joins TRBV12-3 or TRBV12-4 and TRBJ1-4; TRBD1 might be the D (6 bases). Sequenced input: whole blood. The TCR comes from an adult who was a healthcare worker with PCR-confirmed SARS-CoV-2 infection or an uninfected control (not recorded which). For the CDR3, the DNA is TGTGCCAGCAGGAAATCGGGGGCTTCTGAAAAACTGTTTTTT. Its protein is CASRKSGASEKLFF.